The T cell receptor (beta chain) described here comes from a study of shared clonotypes between healthy human individuals. Study results and limitations: Clonotypes not shared had lower generation probabilities than those common to all four donors.

Clones were read by immunoSEQ multiplex PCR, and TCRdb kept only the in-frame ones, dropping some. The table has just over 2,000,000 clones, about 95% seen once. V lost 5 bases, J lost 2 bases, and 6 bases stayed unmatched. CDR1 is SEHNR, CDR2 FQNEAQ, per germline (reference sequence). The CDR3 totals 15 residues. Turning to this clone: No antigen is known for it. Other DNA sequences within the sample encode an identical CDR3.

CD8 cells regarded as naive lacked CD45RO, were positively chosen for CCR7, and omitted terminally differentiated effector memory CD45RA+ cells. The study enrolled healthy HIV-negative adults without recent acute infections or vaccinations as donors. The sequencing input was naive CD8+ T cells sorted from blood. This receptor was obtained from a man in his late teens or twenties in good health. The V call is TRBV7-9, the J call TRBJ2-7; 10 bases fit TRBD1. CDR3 nucleotide sequence: TGTGCCAGCAGCCCAGGACAGGGGGGGCCCTACGAGCAGTACTTC. Protein product: CASSPGQGGPYEQYF.